What follows describes a single T cell receptor beta chain. This sample was taken from a study of blood T cell repertoires in COVID-19. For the study at large: Sites across the United States, Italy and Spain contributed samples from acute and convalescent COVID-19. Nucleic acid was either cDNA or gDNA, and it came from T cells, B-cell-depleted T cells, or PBMCs.

Original processing notes: Counts of nucleated cells, estimated from reference gene primer amplification, were obtained. Sequenced by immunoSEQ multiplex PCR; TCRdb stores in-frame clones only, minus some. That table is the source of V, J and clone size, and D and trimming were worked out from the DNA. The sample lists 88,000 or so clones, 65% to 90% seen once, with approximately 3.9% in the top ten. The sample comprised peripheral blood. This clonotype originated in a man aged 55 to 69 with acute or convalescent COVID-19.

The DNA of the CDR3 is TGTGCCATCAAAAGTGGGACAATGGGGAAACTGTTTTTT. Residues: CAIKSGTMGKLFF. J is TRBJ1-4 and V is TRBV10-3; possible D gene TRBD1, 6 bases. Trimming took off 7 bases at V and 11 bases at J, with 17 bases between the two ends. The CDR3 extends over 13 amino acids. CDR1 is ENHRY, CDR2 SYGVKD, per germline.